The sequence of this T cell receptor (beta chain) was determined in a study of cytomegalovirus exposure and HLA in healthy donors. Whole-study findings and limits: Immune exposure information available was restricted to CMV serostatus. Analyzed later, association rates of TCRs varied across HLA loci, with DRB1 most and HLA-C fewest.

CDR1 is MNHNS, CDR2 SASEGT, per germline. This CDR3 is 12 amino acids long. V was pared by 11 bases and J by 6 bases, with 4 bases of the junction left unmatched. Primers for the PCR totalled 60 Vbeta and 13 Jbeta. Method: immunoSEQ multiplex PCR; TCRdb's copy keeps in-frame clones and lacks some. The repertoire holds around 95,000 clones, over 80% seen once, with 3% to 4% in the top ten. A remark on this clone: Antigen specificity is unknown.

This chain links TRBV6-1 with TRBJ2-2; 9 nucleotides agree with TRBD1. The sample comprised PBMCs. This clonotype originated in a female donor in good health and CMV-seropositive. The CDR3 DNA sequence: TGTGCCGGACAGGGGTTCTCCGGGGAGCTGTTTTTT. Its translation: CAGQGFSGELFF.